The source of this T cell receptor (beta chain) is a study of T-cell reconstitution after alpha-beta-depleted transplantation in children. Study-wide points: A year had passed since transplant, and T-cell counts and diversity by then came mostly from newly produced T cells.

Preparation of the TCRbeta library was carried out with unique molecular identifiers. TCRdb recomputed calls from the PCR reads with MiXCR, one row per CDR3 protein. The data hold about 120,000 distinct CDR3 sequences, with roughly 23% observed a single time. V was cut by 6 bases and J by 3 bases, with 17 bases left in between. The CDR3 extends over 16 amino acids. This clonotype was recorded at least ten times. Its antigen is not known. The specimen was PBMCs, mostly from graft donor cells, collected 180 days after TCRalphabeta/CD19-depleted stem cell transplant. The TCR comes from a male patient between 2 and 10 years old who had a stem cell transplant for chronic granulomatous disease, so the T cells may come from the graft donor. This chain uses TRBV12-3 or TRBV12-4 with TRBJ2-2; either TRBD1 or TRBD2 may fit D (6 bases each). The CDR3 sequence is CASRPNRAGYTGELFF. In DNA form, the CDR3 reads TGTGCCAGCAGACCAAACAGGGCGGGGTACACCGGGGAGCTGTTTTTT.